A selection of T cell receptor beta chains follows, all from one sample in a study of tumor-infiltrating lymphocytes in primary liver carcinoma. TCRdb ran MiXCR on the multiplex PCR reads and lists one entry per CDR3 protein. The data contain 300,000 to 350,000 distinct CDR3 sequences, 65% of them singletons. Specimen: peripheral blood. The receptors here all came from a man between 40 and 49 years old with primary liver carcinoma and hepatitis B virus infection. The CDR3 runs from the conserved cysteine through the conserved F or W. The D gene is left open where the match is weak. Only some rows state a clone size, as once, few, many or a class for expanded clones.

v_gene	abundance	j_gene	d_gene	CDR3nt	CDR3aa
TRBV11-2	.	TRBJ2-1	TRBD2	TGTGCCAGCAGCATGGTGGGACTAGCGGCATACAATGAGCAGTTCTTC	CASSMVGLAAYNEQFF
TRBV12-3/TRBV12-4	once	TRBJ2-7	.	TGTGCCAGTAGTACTCCCGGGGGCAGGTGTGACTACGAGCAGTACTTC	CASSTPGGRCDYEQYF
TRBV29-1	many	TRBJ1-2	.	TGCAGCGTCCAACGGGACTGGTCGGCCTATGGCTACACCTTC	CSVQRDWSAYGYTF
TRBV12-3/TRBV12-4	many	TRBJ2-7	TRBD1	TGTGCCAGCAGTTTAGAGGCAGGGGGCCCGGACGAGCAGTACTTC	CASSLEAGGPDEQYF
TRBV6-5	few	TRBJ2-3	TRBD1	TGTGCCAGCATGACAGGGGGCGGAGGAGATACGCAGTATTTT	CASMTGGGGDTQYF
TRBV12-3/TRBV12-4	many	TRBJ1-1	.	TGTGCCAGCAGTTCCCGACGGTTGAACACTGAAGCTTTCTTT	CASSSRRLNTEAFF
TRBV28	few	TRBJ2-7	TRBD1	TGTGCCAGCAGCCACAGACAGGGCTACGAGCAGTACTTC	CASSHRQGYEQYF
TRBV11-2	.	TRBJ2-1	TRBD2	TGTGCCAGCAGCTTAGCCATAGCGGGAGTACCGGTGAATGAGCAGTTCTTC	CASSLAIAGVPVNEQFF
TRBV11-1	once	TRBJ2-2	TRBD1	TGTGCCAGCAGCCCGCTCTCACAGGGGACAACAGGCACCGCCGGGGAGCTGTTTTTT	CASSPLSQGTTGTAGELFF
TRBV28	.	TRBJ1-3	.	TGTGCCAGCAGCCCCGGCGGGCTGGGTGGAAACACCATATATTTT	CASSPGGLGGNTIYF
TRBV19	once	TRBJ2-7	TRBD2	TGTGCCAGTAGCCCGGGACTAGTCTACGAGCAGTACTTC	CASSPGLVYEQYF
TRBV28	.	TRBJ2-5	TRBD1	TGTGCCAGCAGCGGAATTACAGGGGTTGGGGAGACCCAGTACTTC	CASSGITGVGETQYF
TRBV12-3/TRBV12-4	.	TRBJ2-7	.	TGTGCCAGCAGTTTAAGTTCGAGCGGGCATTCCTACGAGCAGTACTTC	CASSLSSSGHSYEQYF
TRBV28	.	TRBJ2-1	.	TGTGCCAGCAGCTCGACTCCATCCTACAATGAGCAGTTCTTC	CASSSTPSYNEQFF
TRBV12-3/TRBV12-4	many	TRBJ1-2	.	TGTGCCAGCAGTTTCCGACTAGGAGGCTACACCTTC	CASSFRLGGYTF
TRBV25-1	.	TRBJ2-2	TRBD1	TGTGCCAGCAGTGAGACAGGGGGAAATAGAAGGACCGGGGAGCTGTTTTTT	CASSETGGNRRTGELFF
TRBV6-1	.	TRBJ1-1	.	TGTGCCAACAGTCCCCACTCGCTGCACGATGAAGCTTTCTTT	CANSPHSLHDEAFF
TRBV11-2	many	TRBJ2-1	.	TGTGCCAGCAGCTTAGTGCAGCGTCTTGGGAACAATGAGCAGTTCTTC	CASSLVQRLGNNEQFF
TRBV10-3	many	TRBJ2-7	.	TGTGCCATTGGGGATCCGTCTAACGAGCAGTACTTC	CAIGDPSNEQYF
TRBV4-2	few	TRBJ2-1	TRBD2	TGTGCCAGCAGCCAAGAGGCGGCTAGCGGGAGCTCCTACAATGAGCAGTTCTTC	CASSQEAASGSSYNEQFF
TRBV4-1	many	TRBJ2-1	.	TGCGCCAGCAGCCAAGGAATGGCCCGGACATCGGCCTTCAGGGATGAGCAGTTCTTC	CASSQGMARTSAFRDEQFF
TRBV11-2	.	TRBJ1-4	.	TGTACCAGCAGCTTAGATTGGACCGACAGAGAAAAACTGTTTTTT	CTSSLDWTDREKLFF
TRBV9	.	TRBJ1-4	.	TGTGCCAGCAGCTCCCAGGACTTAACTAATGAAAAACTGTTTTTT	CASSSQDLTNEKLFF
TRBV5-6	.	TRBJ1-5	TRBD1	TGTGCCAGCAGCTCCGGACAGGACGGGCAGCCCCAGCATTTT	CASSSGQDGQPQHF
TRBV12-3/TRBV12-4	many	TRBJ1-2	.	TGTGCCAGCAGCCCCGGGGGGGGCGCCCCTGGCTACACCTTC	CASSPGGGAPGYTF
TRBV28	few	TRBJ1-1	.	TGTGCCAGCAGACAGTTGACCGTGAACACTGAAGCTTTCTTT	CASRQLTVNTEAFF
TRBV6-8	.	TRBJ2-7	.	TGTGCCAACAGCTCCCTGGGGTACGAGCAGTACTTC	CANSSLGYEQYF
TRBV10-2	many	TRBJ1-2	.	TGCGCCAGCAGTCCAGACAGGAGAGGCTACACCTTC	CASSPDRRGYTF
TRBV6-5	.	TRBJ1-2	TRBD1	TGCGCCAGCAGTTCAGGACAGGGTACTGACTACACCTTC	CASSSGQGTDYTF
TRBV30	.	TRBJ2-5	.	TGTGCCTGGAGTGAGAGTCTAGAGATCCAGTACTTC	CAWSESLEIQYF
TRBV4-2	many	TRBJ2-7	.	TGTGCCAGCAGCCCCGAGGGGTCCTACGAGCAGTACTTC	CASSPEGSYEQYF
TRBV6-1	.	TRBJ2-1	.	TGTGTCAGCAGTAAAAGGGACGGAAACAACGAGCAGTTCTTC	CVSSKRDGNNEQFF